The 4 T cell receptor beta chains below all came from one sample that was sequenced in a study of cytomegalovirus exposure and HLA in healthy donors. The PCR made use of 60 Vbeta and 13 Jbeta primers. The data were produced by immunoSEQ multiplex PCR, yet TCRdb's version contains in-frame clones alone and is incomplete. This sample carries about 230,000 clones, about 83% of them seen once, and the ten largest clones take over 1%. Sequenced material: PBMCs. Source of these receptors: a human donor in good health.

This clone was detected a few times. The CDR3 nucleotides read TGTGCCAGTGGACCTCGGGGGTGGGACTATGGCTACACCTTC. This encodes CASGPRGWDYGYTF. J is TRBJ1-2 and V is TRBV19, with D perhaps matching TRBD1 (5 bases). V shed 8 bases and J shed 3 bases, with 16 bases lying between them. Germline V CDR1 and CDR2: LNHDA, SQIVND (reference sequence). This CDR3 spans 14 amino acids.

The CDR3 nucleotides are TGTGCCAGCAGCCAGCGGACGGGGAAAACCGGGGAGCTGTTTTTT. This encodes CASSQRTGKTGELFF. J is TRBJ2-2 and V is TRBV4-2, with a possible D match to TRBD2 (5 bases). The ends were cut back, 3 bases at V and 5 bases at J, with 13 bases in the middle. The CDR3 runs 15 residues. Per germline, CDR1 LGHNA and CDR2 YNFKEQ.

This chain links TRBV28 with TRBJ2-5; a weak D match, TRBD2 (6 bases). Germline-derived CDR1 and CDR2 are MDHEN and SYDVKM. The CDR3 extends over 15 amino acids. V lost 1 base, J lost 2 bases, and 11 bases lay in between. The CDR3: CASSLLAEIQETQYF. The CDR3 bases are TGTGCCAGCAGTTTATTAGCGGAGATTCAAGAGACCCAGTACTTC.

The rearrangement uses TRBV10-3 and TRBJ1-2; D gene unclear. From germline, CDR1 is ENHRY and CDR2 SYGVKD. Trimming took 0 bases from V and 2 from J, leaving 4 bases between them. The CDR3 totals 13 residues. The CDR3 nucleotides read TGTGCCATCAGTGAGTCGACAAACTATGGCTACACCTTC. It specifies CAISESTNYGYTF.